The entry below describes one T cell receptor (beta chain). What it binds is unknown. J lost 3 bases, V lost 0 bases, and 5 bases had no gene match. Germline V CDR1 and CDR2: LGHDT, YNNKEL (reference sequence). The length of the CDR3 is 15 residues. This sample is drawn from a study of T cell responses to AZD1222 COVID-19 vaccine. Study results and caveats: Baseline serology detected seropositivity in only 5 to 7 AZD1222 recipients. At 160-218 and 743-854, vaccine-associated CD4 TCRs were dominant, and they spanned spike.

Data came from immunoSEQ multiplex PCR; TCRdb stores just in-frame clones and leaves some out. In the table there are roughly 120,000 clones, about 85% of which are singletons. The TCR sequence derives from an adult in good health. The J gene is TRBJ2-7, the V gene TRBV3-1 (or the pseudogene TRBV3-2), with 7 bases identical to TRBD2. Specimen: peripheral blood, collected on day 0 of AZD1222 vaccination. The CDR3: CASSQDPGTIYEQYF. The CDR3 DNA is TGTGCCAGCAGCCAAGATCCGGGGACTATCTACGAGCAGTACTTC.